This T cell receptor beta chain was captured in a study of control samples from healthy donors and cancer patients. Per germline, CDR1 MGHDK and CDR2 SYGVNS. Trimming took 3 bases from V and 2 from J, leaving 8 bases between them. The CDR3 sequence is 14 residues long. The table came from immunoSEQ multiplex PCR; TCRdb's copy has only in-frame clones and leaves some out. The sample yields about 140,000 clones, 94% seen once. This chain joins TRBV25-1 and TRBJ2-1; D is possibly TRBD1 or TRBD2 (5 bases each). Source material: blood. The clonotype comes from a man aged 35-49 years in good health. The CDR3 DNA sequence: TGTGCCAGCAGTGATGGGGGTCCCTACAATGAGCAGTTCTTC. As protein: CASSDGGPYNEQFF.